This T cell receptor beta chain originates from a study of shared clonotypes between healthy human individuals. A remark on this clone: Antigen specificity is unknown.

This CDR3 is 14 amino acids long. Germline CDR1 and CDR2: SGHVS and FQNEAQ. The germline V and J ends were trimmed by 4 bases and 3 bases, with 11 bases remaining between them. Regarding the study as a whole: Inspection by rarefaction showed sorted-subset sequencing to be incomplete despite large depth.

Sequenced by immunoSEQ multiplex PCR; TCRdb stores in-frame clones only, minus some. The sample shows around 980,000 clones, 75% to 80% of them seen only once. The J gene is TRBJ2-3, the V gene TRBV7-8; D is uncertain. Material: memory CD4+ T cells from PBMCs. Subset described: CD45RA-negative fraction. This clonotype originated in a man between 18 and 35 years old in good health. Some clones in this sample may be carry-over from other donors' samples. This chain's CDR3 is CASSSEAWTDTQYF. CDR3 nucleotides: TGTGCCAGCAGCTCTGAAGCATGGACAGATACGCAGTATTTT.